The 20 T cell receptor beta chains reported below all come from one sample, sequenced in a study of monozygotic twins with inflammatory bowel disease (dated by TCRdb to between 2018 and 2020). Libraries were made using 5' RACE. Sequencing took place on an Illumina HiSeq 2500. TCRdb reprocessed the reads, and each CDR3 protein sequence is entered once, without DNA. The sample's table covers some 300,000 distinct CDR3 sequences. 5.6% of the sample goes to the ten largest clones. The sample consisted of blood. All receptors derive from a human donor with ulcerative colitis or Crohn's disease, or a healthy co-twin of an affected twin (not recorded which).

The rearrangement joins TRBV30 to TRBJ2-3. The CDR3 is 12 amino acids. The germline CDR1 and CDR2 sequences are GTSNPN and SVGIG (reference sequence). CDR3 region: CAWSPFTDTQYF.

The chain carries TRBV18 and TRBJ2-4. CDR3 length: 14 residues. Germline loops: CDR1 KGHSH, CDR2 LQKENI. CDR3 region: CASSPPAAKNIQYF.

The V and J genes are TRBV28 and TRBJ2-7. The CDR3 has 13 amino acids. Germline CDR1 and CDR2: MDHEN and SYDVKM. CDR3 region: CASSLGGSYEQYF.

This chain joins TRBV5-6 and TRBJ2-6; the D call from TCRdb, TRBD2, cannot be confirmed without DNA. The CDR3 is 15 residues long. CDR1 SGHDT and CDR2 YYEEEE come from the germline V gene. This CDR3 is CASSRTLSGANVLTF.

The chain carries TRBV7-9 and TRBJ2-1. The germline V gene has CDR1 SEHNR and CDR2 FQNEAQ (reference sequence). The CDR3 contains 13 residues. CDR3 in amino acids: CASTRTAYNEQFF.

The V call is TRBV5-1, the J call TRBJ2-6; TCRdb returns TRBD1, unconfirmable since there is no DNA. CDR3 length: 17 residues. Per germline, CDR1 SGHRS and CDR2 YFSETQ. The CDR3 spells CASSPPGQYSGANVLTF.

The CDR3 sequence: CATHPRTSSGVNVLTF. V gene TRBV12-3 or TRBV12-4 combines with J gene TRBJ2-6. The CDR3 length is 16 residues.

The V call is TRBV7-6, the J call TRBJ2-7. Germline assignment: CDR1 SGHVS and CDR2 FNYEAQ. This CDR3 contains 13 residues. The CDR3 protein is CASSLETSYEQYF.

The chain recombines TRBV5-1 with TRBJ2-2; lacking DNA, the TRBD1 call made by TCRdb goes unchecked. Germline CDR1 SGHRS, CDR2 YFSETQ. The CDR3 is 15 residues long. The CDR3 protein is CASRSGQAYTGELFF. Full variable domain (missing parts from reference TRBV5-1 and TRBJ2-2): KAGVTQTPRYLIKTRGQQVTLSCSPISGHRSVSWYQQTPGQGLQFLFEYFSETQRNKGNFPGRFSGRQFSNSRSEMNVSTLELGDSALYLCASRSGQAYTGELFFGEGSRLTVL.

CDR3 protein: CASSGSWNEQYF. The rearrangement joins TRBV7-2 to TRBJ2-7. Germline V CDR1 and CDR2: SGHTA, FQGNSA. The CDR3 has 12 residues.

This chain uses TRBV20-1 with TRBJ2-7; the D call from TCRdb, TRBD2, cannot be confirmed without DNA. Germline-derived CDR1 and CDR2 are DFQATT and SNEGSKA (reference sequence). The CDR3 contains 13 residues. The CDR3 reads CSANWDSDYEQYF.

The chain's CDR3 is CASSSRGSLQSQHF. The chain is built from TRBV28 and TRBJ1-5; there is no DNA to check the TCRdb D call of TRBD1. Per the germline V gene, CDR1 is MDHEN and CDR2 is SYDVKM. The CDR3 contains 14 residues.

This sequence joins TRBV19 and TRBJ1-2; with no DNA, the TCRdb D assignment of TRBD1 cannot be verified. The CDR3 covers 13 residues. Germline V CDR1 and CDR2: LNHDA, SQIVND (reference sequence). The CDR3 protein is CASSITPRGPHSF. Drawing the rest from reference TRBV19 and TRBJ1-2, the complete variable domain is DGGITQSPKYLFRKEGQNVTLSCEQNLNHDAMYWYRQDPGQGLRLIYYSQIVNDFQKGDIAEGYSVSREKKESFPLTVTSAQKNPTAFYLCASSITPRGPHSFGSGTRLTVV.

The CDR3 sequence: CASSANTPLGNEQFF. V is TRBV2 and J is TRBJ2-1; the TRBD2 assignment by TCRdb is unverifiable without DNA. Germline CDR1 and CDR2: SNHLY and FYNNEI. CDR3 size: 15 residues.

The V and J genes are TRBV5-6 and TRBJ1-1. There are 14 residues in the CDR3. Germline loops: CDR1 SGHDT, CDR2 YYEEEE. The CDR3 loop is CASSLWRERTEAFF.

The CDR3 reads CATSWTSGGNEQFF. This chain joins TRBV24-1 and TRBJ2-1; the D call of TRBD2 rests on TCRdb alone, since no DNA is present to check it. Germline V CDR1 and CDR2: KGHDR, SFDVKD. This CDR3 comprises 14 residues.

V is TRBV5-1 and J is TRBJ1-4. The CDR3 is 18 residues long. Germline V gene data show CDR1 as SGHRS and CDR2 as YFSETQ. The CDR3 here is CASSLLGSQLLTNEKLFF.

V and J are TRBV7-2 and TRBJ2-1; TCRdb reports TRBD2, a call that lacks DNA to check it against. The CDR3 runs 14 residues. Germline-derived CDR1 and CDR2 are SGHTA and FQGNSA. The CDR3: CASSPRTSADEQFF. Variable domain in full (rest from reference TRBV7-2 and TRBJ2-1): GAGVSQSPSNKVTEKGKDVELRCDPISGHTALYWYRQSLGQGLEFLIYFQGNSAPDKSGLPSDRFSAERTGGSVSTLTIQRTQQEDSAVYLCASSPRTSADEQFFGPGTRLTVL.

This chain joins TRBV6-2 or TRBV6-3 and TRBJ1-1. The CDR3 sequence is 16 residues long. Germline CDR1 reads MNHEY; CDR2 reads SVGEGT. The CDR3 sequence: CASRVLGGYKNTEAFF.

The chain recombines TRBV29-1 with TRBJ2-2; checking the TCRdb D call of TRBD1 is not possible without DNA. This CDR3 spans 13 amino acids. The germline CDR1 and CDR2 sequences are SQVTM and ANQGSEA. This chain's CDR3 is CSVERQGVGELFF.